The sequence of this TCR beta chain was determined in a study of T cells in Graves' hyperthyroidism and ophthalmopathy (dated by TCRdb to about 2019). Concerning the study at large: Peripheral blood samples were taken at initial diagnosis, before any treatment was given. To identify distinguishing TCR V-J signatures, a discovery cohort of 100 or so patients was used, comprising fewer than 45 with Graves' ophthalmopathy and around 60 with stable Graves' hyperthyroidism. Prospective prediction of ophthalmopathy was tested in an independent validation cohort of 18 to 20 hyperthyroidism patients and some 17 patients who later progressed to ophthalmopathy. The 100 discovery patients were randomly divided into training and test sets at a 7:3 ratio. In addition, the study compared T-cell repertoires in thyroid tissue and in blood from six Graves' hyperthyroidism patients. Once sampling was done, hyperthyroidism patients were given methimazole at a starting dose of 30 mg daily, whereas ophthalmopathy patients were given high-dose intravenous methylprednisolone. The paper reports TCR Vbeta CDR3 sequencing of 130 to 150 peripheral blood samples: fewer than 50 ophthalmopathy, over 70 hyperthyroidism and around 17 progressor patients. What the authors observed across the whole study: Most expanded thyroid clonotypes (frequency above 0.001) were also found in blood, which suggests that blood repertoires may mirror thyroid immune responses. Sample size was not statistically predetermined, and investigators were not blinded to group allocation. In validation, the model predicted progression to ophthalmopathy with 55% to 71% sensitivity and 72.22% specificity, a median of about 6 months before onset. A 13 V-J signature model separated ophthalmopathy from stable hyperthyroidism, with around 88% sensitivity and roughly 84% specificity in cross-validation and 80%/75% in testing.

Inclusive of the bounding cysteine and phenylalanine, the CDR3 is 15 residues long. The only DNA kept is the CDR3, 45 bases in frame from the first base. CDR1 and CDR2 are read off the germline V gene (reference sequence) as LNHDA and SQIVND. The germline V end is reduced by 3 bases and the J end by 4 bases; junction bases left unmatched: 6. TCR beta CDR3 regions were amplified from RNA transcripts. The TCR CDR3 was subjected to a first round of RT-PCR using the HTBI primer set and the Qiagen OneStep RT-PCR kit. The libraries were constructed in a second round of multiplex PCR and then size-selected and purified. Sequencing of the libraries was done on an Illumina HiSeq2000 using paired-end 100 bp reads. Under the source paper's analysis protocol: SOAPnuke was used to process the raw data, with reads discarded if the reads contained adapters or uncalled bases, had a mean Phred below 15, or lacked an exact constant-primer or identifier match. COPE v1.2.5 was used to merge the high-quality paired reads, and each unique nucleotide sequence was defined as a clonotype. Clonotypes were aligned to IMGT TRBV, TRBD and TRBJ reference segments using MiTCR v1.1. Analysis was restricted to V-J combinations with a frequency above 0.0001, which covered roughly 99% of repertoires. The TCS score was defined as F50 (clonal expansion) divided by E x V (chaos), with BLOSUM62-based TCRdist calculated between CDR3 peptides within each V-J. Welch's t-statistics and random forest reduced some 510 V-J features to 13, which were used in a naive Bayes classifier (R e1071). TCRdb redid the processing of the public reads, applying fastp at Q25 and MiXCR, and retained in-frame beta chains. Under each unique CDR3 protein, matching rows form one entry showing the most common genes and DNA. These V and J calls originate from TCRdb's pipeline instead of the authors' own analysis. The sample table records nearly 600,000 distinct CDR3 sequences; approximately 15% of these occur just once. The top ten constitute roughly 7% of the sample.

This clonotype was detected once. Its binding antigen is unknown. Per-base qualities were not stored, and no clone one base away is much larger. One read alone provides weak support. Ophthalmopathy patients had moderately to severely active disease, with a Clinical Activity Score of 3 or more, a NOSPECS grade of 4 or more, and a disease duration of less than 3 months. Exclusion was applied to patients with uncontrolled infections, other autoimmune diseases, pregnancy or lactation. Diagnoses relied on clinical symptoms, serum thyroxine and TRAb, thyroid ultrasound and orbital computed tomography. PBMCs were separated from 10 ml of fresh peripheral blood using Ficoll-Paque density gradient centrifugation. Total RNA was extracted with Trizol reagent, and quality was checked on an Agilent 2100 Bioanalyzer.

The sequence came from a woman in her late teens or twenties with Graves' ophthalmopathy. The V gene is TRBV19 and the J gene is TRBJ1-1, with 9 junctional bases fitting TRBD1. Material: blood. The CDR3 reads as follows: CASSIAGQGGTEAFF. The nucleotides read TGTGCCAGTAGTATTGCGGGACAGGGAGGCACTGAAGCTTTCTTT. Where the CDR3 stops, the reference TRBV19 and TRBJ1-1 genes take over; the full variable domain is DGGITQSPKYLFRKEGQNVTLSCEQNLNHDAMYWYRQDPGQGLRLIYYSQIVNDFQKGDIAEGYSVSREKKESFPLTVTSAQKNPTAFYLCASSIAGQGGTEAFFGQGTRLTVV.